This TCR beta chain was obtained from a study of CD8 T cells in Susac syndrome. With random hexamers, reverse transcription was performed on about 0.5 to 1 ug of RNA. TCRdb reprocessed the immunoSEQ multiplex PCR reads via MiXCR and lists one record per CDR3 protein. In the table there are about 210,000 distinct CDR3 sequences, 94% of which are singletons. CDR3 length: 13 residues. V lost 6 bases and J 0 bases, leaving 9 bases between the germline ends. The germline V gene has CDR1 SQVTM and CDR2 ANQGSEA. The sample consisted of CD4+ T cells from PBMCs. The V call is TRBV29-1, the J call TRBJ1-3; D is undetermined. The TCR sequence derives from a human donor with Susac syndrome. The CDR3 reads CSVAGSSGNTIYF. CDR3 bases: TGCAGCGTCGCTGGGAGCTCTGGAAACACCATATATTTT.